This T cell receptor (beta chain) was recovered during a study of blood T cells in healthy people across ages. Using a J-beta primer mix together with a sample-barcoded 5' primer, a second PCR was run for about 6 to 11 cycles. TCRdb re-analysed the 5' RACE reads in MiXCR, keeping a single row per CDR3 protein. The sample yields about 1.1 million distinct CDR3 sequences, 35% to 45% seen once. Study-level results: Comparison with aged donors showed that long-lived donors had more naive CD4+ cells and higher diversity.

This clonotype has only a few counts. The target antigen is unknown. The CDR3 length is 14 residues. Trimming took 6 bases from V and 7 from J, leaving 16 bases between them. The germline V gene has CDR1 MNHEY and CDR2 SVGEGT. The study drew donors from healthy Caucasian individuals in Russia aged about 6 to 95. Peripheral blood from each donor was collected in a volume of about 10 milliliters. This receptor was obtained from a young man in good health. Input material: blood. V usage is TRBV6-2 or TRBV6-3 and J usage is TRBJ2-4; D is unresolved. Here the CDR3 reads CASSPHRMENIQYF. CDR3 DNA: TGTGCCAGCAGCCCCCACCGAATGGAGAACATTCAGTACTTC.